This entry features one T cell receptor (beta chain) sequence. No antigen is known for it. This sequence may be a read error, since a much larger clone differs from it by one base. The CDR3 contains 15 residues. The V and J ends lost 3 bases and 2 bases, in that order; junction bases with no gene match: 1. Germline CDR1 is LGHNA and CDR2 is YNFKEQ. Making TCR beta cDNA involved roughly 500 ng total RNA and a constant-region primer. Sequencing libraries for TCR beta derived from three nested multiplex PCR rounds that used slightly modified ARM-PCR. Primers for the first two PCR rounds were TRBV1-TRBV30 forward primers and a C-beta reverse primer (10 cycles per round). TCRdb re-called the multiplex PCR reads through MiXCR, storing one row per CDR3 protein. Among about 210,000 distinct CDR3 sequences listed, around three fifths were seen once. It was unsorted whole blood that yielded blood RNA, and germline DNA was also extracted.

This record comes from a study of tumor-infiltrating lymphocytes in primary liver carcinoma. At the level of the study: Samples gave roughly 3.5 to 7.5 million productive TCRbeta reads, similar across tissue types.

Study-level findings and limits: The study found tumor-adjacent and tumor-blood pairs overlapped less than tumor region pairs. There was no comparison of CD4+ and CD8+ repertoires, as samples were bulk unsorted.

The sequenced sample was peripheral blood. The TCR comes from a woman aged 60-70 years with primary liver carcinoma and hepatitis B virus infection. This rearrangement joins TRBV4-2 to TRBJ2-1; 10 bases map to TRBD1. CDR3 region: CASSHGQGAYNEQFF. DNA for the CDR3: TGTGCCAGCAGCCACGGACAGGGGGCCTACAATGAGCAGTTCTTC.